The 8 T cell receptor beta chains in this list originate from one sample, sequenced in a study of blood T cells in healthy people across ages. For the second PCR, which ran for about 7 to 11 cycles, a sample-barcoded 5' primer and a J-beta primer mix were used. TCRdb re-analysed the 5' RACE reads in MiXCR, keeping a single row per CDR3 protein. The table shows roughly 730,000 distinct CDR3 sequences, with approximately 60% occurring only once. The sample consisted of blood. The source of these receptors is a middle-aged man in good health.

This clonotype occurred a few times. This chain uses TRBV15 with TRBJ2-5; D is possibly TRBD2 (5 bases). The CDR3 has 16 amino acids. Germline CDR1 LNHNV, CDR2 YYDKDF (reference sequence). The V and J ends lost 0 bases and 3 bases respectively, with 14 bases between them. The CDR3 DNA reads TGTGCCACCAGCAGAGATGGCTGGGGAGAGGAAGAGACCCAGTACTTC. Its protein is CATSRDGWGEEETQYF. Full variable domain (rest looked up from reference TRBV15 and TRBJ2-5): DAMVIQNPRYQVTQFGKPVTLSCSQTLNHNVMYWYQQKSSQAPKLLFHYYDKDFNNEADTPDNFQSRRPNTSFCFLDIRSPGLGDTAMYLCATSRDGWGEEETQYFGPGTRLLVL.

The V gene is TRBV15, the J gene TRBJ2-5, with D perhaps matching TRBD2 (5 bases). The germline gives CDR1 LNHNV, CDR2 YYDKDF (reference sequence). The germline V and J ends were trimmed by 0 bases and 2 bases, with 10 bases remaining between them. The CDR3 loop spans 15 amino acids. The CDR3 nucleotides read TGTGCCACCAGCAGAGATCTTACGGGGCAAGAGACCCAGTACTTC. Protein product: CATSRDLTGQETQYF.

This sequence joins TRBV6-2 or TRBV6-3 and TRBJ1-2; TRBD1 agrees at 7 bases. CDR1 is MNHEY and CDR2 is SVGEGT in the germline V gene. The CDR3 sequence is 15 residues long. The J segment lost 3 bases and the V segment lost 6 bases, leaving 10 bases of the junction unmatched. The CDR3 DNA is TGTGCCAGCAGACCCCCGGACAGGATCGACTATGGCTACACCTTC. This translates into CASRPPDRIDYGYTF.

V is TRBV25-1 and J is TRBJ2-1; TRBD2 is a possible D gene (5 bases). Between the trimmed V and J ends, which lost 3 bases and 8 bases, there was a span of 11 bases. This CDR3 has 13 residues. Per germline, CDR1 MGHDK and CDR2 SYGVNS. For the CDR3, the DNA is TGTGCCAGCAGTGACCTCGGGGTCTATGAGCAGTTCTTC. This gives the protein CASSDLGVYEQFF.

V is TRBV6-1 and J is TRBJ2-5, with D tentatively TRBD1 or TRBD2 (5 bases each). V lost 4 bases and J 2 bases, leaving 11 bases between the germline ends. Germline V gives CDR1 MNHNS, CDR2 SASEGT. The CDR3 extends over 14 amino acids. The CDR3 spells CASSGGAGQETQYF. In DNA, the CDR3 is TGTGCCAGCAGTGGAGGGGCAGGGCAAGAGACCCAGTACTTC.

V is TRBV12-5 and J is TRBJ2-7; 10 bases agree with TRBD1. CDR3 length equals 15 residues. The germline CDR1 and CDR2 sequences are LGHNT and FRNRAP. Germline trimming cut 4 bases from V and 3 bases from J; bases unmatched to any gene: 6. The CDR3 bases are TGTGCTAGTGGTTCGGGACAGGGGAACGTCTACGAGCAGTACTTC. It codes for CASGSGQGNVYEQYF. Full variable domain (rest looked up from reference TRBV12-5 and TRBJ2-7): DARVTQTPRHKVTEMGQEVTMRCQPILGHNTVFWYRQTMMQGLELLAYFRNRAPLDDSGMPKDRFSAEMPDATLATLKIQPSEPRDSAVYFCASGSGQGNVYEQYFGPGTRLTVT.

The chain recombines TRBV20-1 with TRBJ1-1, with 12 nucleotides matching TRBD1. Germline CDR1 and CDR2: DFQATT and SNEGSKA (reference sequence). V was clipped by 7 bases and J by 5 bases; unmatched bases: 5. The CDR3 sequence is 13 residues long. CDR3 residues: CSGDRGRYTEAFF. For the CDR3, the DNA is TGCAGTGGGGACAGGGGGCGTTATACTGAAGCTTTCTTT.

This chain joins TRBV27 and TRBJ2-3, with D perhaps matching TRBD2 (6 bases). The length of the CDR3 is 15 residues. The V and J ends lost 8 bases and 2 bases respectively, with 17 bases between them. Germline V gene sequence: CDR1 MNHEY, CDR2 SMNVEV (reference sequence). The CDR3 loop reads CASGIRTTITDTQYF. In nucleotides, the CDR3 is TGTGCCAGCGGGATAAGGACTACGATCACAGATACGCAGTATTTT.